This T cell receptor (beta chain) was observed in a study of shared clonotypes between healthy human individuals. The assay was immunoSEQ multiplex PCR, and TCRdb's table has in-frame clones only and misses some. The sample has hundreds of thousands of clones, roughly four fifths seen once. The CDR3 length is 17 residues. The germline gives CDR1 MDHEN, CDR2 SYDVKM. J lost 3 bases, V lost 4 bases, and 11 bases had no gene match. The sequence came from a middle-aged woman in good health. Some clones in this sample may be carry-over from other donors' samples. This sequence joins TRBV28 and TRBJ2-5; 10 bases map to TRBD2. Specimen: PBMCs. The chain's CDR3 is CASSSPSRTSGEETQYF. The CDR3 region has the DNA TGTGCCAGCAGTTCCCCCTCCCGGACTAGCGGAGAAGAGACCCAGTACTTC.